Below are 27 T cell receptor beta chains sequenced from a single sample in a study of CD8 T cells in ankylosing spondylitis. Broader study findings: Seemingly characteristic of ankylosing spondylitis blood was a TCR beta motif consisting of about 8 highly homologous variants.

MiXCR was run by TCRdb on the 5' RACE reads, yielding one entry per CDR3 protein. Of 250,000 to 350,000 distinct CDR3 sequences in the sample, 8% were seen once. These TCRs' antigens remain unknown. Sequencing used blood, either unsorted or a sorted T cell fraction (not recorded which). Receptors originate from a male donor with ankylosing spondylitis.

The chain recombines TRBV7-3 with TRBJ2-3, with 7 bases lining up with TRBD2. Germline V gives CDR1 SGHTA, CDR2 FQGTGA. The V and J ends lost 7 bases and 5 bases, in that order; junction bases with no gene match: 9. The CDR3 loop spans 14 amino acids. CDR3 sequence (DNA): TGTGCCAGCACCCGAGGGTTAGCGGGAGATACGCAGTATTTT. Translation gives CASTRGLAGDTQYF.

The rearrangement links TRBV11-1 to TRBJ2-7, with 11 positions matching TRBD1. J lost 2 bases, V lost 5 bases, and 20 bases had no gene match. CDR1 is SGHAT, CDR2 FQDESV, per germline (reference sequence). This CDR3 region has 20 residues. This CDR3 is CASSPLPDRGRPGPTYEQYF. The CDR3, as DNA: TGTGCCAGCAGCCCCCTCCCGGACAGGGGGCGGCCAGGGCCTACCTACGAGCAGTACTTC.

Only a few counts were recorded for this clonotype. The rearrangement links TRBV5-1 to TRBJ2-1; no definite D call. Between the trimmed V and J ends, which lost 3 bases and 3 bases, there was a span of 22 bases. The CDR3 runs to 18 residues. In germline, CDR1 is SGHRS, CDR2 YFSETQ. As DNA, the CDR3 is TGCGCCAGCAGCTCCCGTAGCAACCCTCTCCCACACTACAATGAGCAGTTCTTC. Translation gives CASSSRSNPLPHYNEQFF.

This chain connects TRBV28 to TRBJ2-7; maybe TRBD1 (7 bases). The germline V gene encodes CDR1 MDHEN and CDR2 SYDVKM. The CDR3 spans 16 residues. Trimming cost V 5 bases and J 6 bases, with 23 bases left between them. CDR3 protein: CASSTRTGRYGGEQYF. In nucleotides, the CDR3 is TGTGCCAGCAGTACTAGGACAGGACGATACGGGGGCGAGCAGTACTTC.

J is TRBJ2-5 and V is TRBV5-1; 10 positions agree with TRBD2. V shed 3 bases, J shed 3 bases, and the junction held 5 bases outside the gene matches. Germline values: CDR1 SGHRS, CDR2 YFSETQ. This CDR3 comprises 15 residues. CDR3 in DNA: TGCGCCAGCAGCTCACTAGCGGGGAGAGAAGAGACCCAGTACTTC. It yields the protein CASSSLAGREETQYF.

The V gene is TRBV12-3 or TRBV12-4, the J gene TRBJ2-1; D is possibly TRBD1 (5 bases). The CDR3 has 13 residues. V lost 6 bases and J lost 9, with 15 bases in between. CDR3 residues: CASRTFSQGEQFF. The CDR3 bases are TGTGCCAGCAGGACTTTCTCGCAGGGTGAGCAGTTCTTC.

This clonotype has more than one count but fewer than ten. This chain uses TRBV3-1 with TRBJ1-1; TRBD1 matches 10 bases. This CDR3 has 16 residues. Trimming at V came to 1 base and at J to 3 bases, leaving 5 bases not matched to a gene. CDR1 and CDR2 from the germline V gene are LGHDT and YNNKEL (reference sequence). The CDR3 region has the DNA TGTGCCAGCAGCCAAGCCGGACAGGGGGAGTACACTGAAGCTTTCTTT. Amino acids: CASSQAGQGEYTEAFF.

This clonotype was seen repeatedly, ten times or more. CDR3 in DNA: TGTGCCAGCAGCCAAGTAGGTGTAGCCCCAGATACGCAGTATTTT. Translated, it gives CASSQVGVAPDTQYF. The chain carries TRBV3-1 and TRBJ2-3; D is uncertain. The length of the CDR3 is 15 residues. The ends were cut back, 1 base at V and 4 bases at J, with 12 bases in the middle. Germline V gene data show CDR1 as LGHDT and CDR2 as YNNKEL (reference sequence).

This clonotype has ten or more counts. This chain links TRBV24-1 with TRBJ2-3; D is unresolved. Germline V CDR1 and CDR2: KGHDR, SFDVKD. V lost 5 bases and J lost 3, with 8 bases in between. The CDR3 is made up of 13 amino acids. DNA of the CDR3: TGTGCCACCAGTGCAGGCCCGACAGATACGCAGTATTTT. This gives the protein CATSAGPTDTQYF.

The rearrangement links TRBV7-3 to TRBJ2-1; 15 positions agree with TRBD2. This CDR3 region has 16 residues. CDR1 SGHTA and CDR2 FQGTGA come from the germline V gene. Trimming removed 5 bases from V and 7 bases from J; junction bases left unmatched: 6. The CDR3 sequence: CASSISGTSGRNEQFF. The CDR3 DNA reads TGTGCCAGCAGCATATCCGGGACTAGCGGGAGGAATGAGCAGTTCTTC.

This rearrangement joins TRBV20-1 to TRBJ2-3, with D maybe TRBD2 (6 bases). Germline CDR1 reads DFQATT; CDR2 reads SNEGSKA (reference sequence). V shed 6 bases and J shed 5 bases, with 9 bases lying between them. This CDR3 spans 11 amino acids. The CDR3 region is CSAPGGDTQYF. The CDR3 DNA is TGCAGTGCCCCCGGGGGAGATACGCAGTATTTT.

The chain combines TRBV7-8 with TRBJ2-5, with 16 positions matching TRBD2. The CDR3 is 18 residues long. The germline V gene encodes CDR1 SGHVS and CDR2 FQNEAQ. After removal of 3 bases from V and 6 bases from J, the junction contained 10 bases not matched to a gene. The chain's CDR3 is CASSFPGTSGRAMKTQYF. The DNA for the CDR3 is TGTGCCAGCAGCTTTCCCGGGACTAGCGGGAGGGCCATGAAGACCCAGTACTTC.

This clonotype was seen only a few times. The chain joins TRBV12-5 to TRBJ2-1, with 10 bases identical to TRBD2. Germline lookup yields CDR1 LGHNT and CDR2 FRNRAP. The ends lost 0 bases at V and 8 bases at J; junction bases unmatched: 10. The CDR3 length is 17 residues. The CDR3 DNA reads as TGTGCTAGTGGTTTGGTACTGGGCGAGCGGGGGGGGGATGAGCAGTTCTTC. Amino acids: CASGLVLGERGGDEQFF.

This clonotype has more than one count but fewer than ten. The chain uses TRBV5-1 and TRBJ2-1, with 8 bases fitting TRBD1. Germline V gene data show CDR1 as SGHRS and CDR2 as YFSETQ. V lost 0 bases, J lost 9 bases, and 8 bases stayed unmatched. The CDR3 sequence is 15 residues long. The CDR3 here is CASSLVTGGIGEQFF. The CDR3 coding sequence is TGCGCCAGCAGCTTGGTTACAGGGGGTATTGGTGAGCAGTTCTTC.

This clonotype was picked up a small number of times. The V and J genes are TRBV5-1 and TRBJ2-5; no reliable D call. This CDR3 contains 10 residues. V dropped 7 bases and J dropped 1 base, with 2 bases sitting between them. CDR1 is SGHRS and CDR2 is YFSETQ in the germline V gene. The CDR3 coding sequence is TGCGCCAGCGGCCAAGAGACCCAGTACTTC. Translation gives CASGQETQYF.

This clonotype was picked up a small number of times. V usage is TRBV20-1 and J usage is TRBJ2-5; D is possibly TRBD1 (6 bases). V lost 3 bases, J lost 5 bases, and 13 bases lay in between. This CDR3 region has 13 residues. Germline values: CDR1 DFQATT, CDR2 SNEGSKA (reference sequence). This CDR3 reads CSASNRVRETQYF. CDR3 nucleotides: TGCAGTGCTAGTAACAGGGTTCGGGAGACCCAGTACTTC.

In this sample, this clonotype turned up many times. The rearrangement joins TRBV6-5 to TRBJ1-4; D possibly corresponds to TRBD1 (6 bases). This CDR3 contains 15 residues. V lost 2 bases and J lost 13, with 20 bases in between. Germline CDR1 is MNHEY and CDR2 is SVGAGI. In DNA form, the CDR3 reads TGTGCCAGCAGTTACACTTCCCGAGACAGGAAAACACTGTTTTTT. The encoded protein is CASSYTSRDRKTLFF.

This clonotype was counted ten times or more. This chain links TRBV29-1 with TRBJ2-5; no firm D call. The germline CDR1 and CDR2 sequences are SQVTM and ANQGSEA. V was trimmed by 4 bases and J by 4 bases, leaving 7 bases between them. The CDR3 loop spans 11 amino acids. CDR3 sequence (DNA): TGCAGCGTTGTCATTAGAGAGACCCAGTACTTC. As protein: CSVVIRETQYF.

J is TRBJ2-1 and V is TRBV12-3 or TRBV12-4; 12 bases map to TRBD2. Trimming cost V 5 bases and J 9 bases; bases outside gene matches: 8. The CDR3 totals 15 residues. CDR3 nucleotide sequence: TGTGCCAGCAGTCCGACGGCTAGCGGGGGGGTTGAGCAGTTCTTC. It codes for CASSPTASGGVEQFF.

This clonotype was seen more than once but under ten times. This chain connects TRBV5-1 to TRBJ2-3; 9 nucleotides match TRBD2. Germline trimming cut 4 bases from V and 5 bases from J; bases unmatched to any gene: 8. Looked up from germline, CDR1 is SGHRS and CDR2 is YFSETQ. CDR3 length: 15 residues. The CDR3 reads CASSPLEAGGDTQYF. The CDR3 nucleotides read TGCGCCAGCAGCCCCCTGGAAGCGGGAGGAGATACGCAGTATTTT.

In its sample, this clonotype was seen a few times. This chain connects TRBV29-1 to TRBJ1-1, with D perhaps matching TRBD1 (5 bases). This CDR3 is built from 13 residues. The germline V gene has CDR1 SQVTM and CDR2 ANQGSEA. Trimming pared 6 bases from V and 4 bases from J, leaving 15 bases between. CDR3 loop: CSVRDRGFTEAFF. The CDR3 DNA reads as TGCAGCGTGCGGGACCGGGGATTCACTGAAGCTTTCTTT.

This clonotype has ten or more counts. V and J are TRBV5-1 and TRBJ2-2; D unresolved. Germline V gives CDR1 SGHRS, CDR2 YFSETQ. The length of the CDR3 is 15 residues. With 3 bases removed from V and 5 bases from J, the gap between germline ends came to 14 bases. The CDR3 loop is CASSSDTPRTGELFF. The CDR3 DNA sequence: TGCGCCAGCAGCTCTGACACCCCAAGGACCGGGGAGCTGTTTTTT. The whole variable domain, filled in from reference TRBV5-1 and TRBJ2-2, reads KAGVTQTPRYLIKTRGQQVTLSCSPISGHRSVSWYQQTPGQGLQFLFEYFSETQRNKGNFPGRFSGRQFSNSRSEMNVSTLELGDSALYLCASSSDTPRTGELFFGEGSRLTVL.

This chain links TRBV7-9 with TRBJ1-2; no clear D. The CDR3 is 12 residues long. From germline, CDR1 is SEHNR and CDR2 FQNEAQ (reference sequence). V lost 3 bases and J lost 5, with 7 bases in between. CDR3 amino acids: CASSLWAYGYTF. CDR3 nucleotides: TGTGCCAGCAGCTTGTGGGCTTATGGCTACACCTTC.

CDR3 sequence: CSARDPSGPRDTQYF. In DNA form, the CDR3 reads TGCAGTGCTAGAGATCCTTCTGGCCCACGGGATACGCAGTATTTT. The gene calls are TRBV20-1 and TRBJ2-3; no clear D. Deletions cut 0 bases from V and 6 bases from J, with 16 bases between. This CDR3 has 15 amino acids. Germline V gene data show CDR1 as DFQATT and CDR2 as SNEGSKA (reference sequence).

The rearrangement uses TRBV10-3 and TRBJ1-1; TRBD1 might be the D (5 bases). V shed 5 bases and J shed 4 bases, with 11 bases lying between them. The CDR3 length is 13 residues. Germline CDR1 is ENHRY and CDR2 is SYGVKD. The CDR3 region has the DNA TGTGCCATCAGTAACCCTAGGGGCACTGAAGCTTTCTTT. Translated: CAISNPRGTEAFF.

This clonotype came up a few times. The chain carries TRBV28 and TRBJ2-7; D remains ambiguous. This CDR3 spans 11 amino acids. Germline CDR1 is MDHEN and CDR2 is SYDVKM. Trimming left V 10 bases short and J 7 bases short, with 14 bases between. The CDR3 coding sequence is TGTGCCACCCTCTCTTGGGGAGAGCAGTACTTC. It specifies CATLSWGEQYF.

This clonotype was observed a handful of times. The V and J genes are TRBV11-1 and TRBJ2-1; the match to TRBD2 covers 16 bases. The CDR3 spans 21 residues. In germline, CDR1 is SGHAT, CDR2 FQDESV (reference sequence). V was pared by 1 base and J by 5 bases, with 14 bases of the junction left unmatched. CDR3 amino acids: CASSLGPGLAGGPNSDNEQFF. Here the CDR3 DNA reads TGTGCCAGCAGCTTAGGACCGGGACTAGCGGGAGGGCCTAACTCAGACAATGAGCAGTTCTTC.